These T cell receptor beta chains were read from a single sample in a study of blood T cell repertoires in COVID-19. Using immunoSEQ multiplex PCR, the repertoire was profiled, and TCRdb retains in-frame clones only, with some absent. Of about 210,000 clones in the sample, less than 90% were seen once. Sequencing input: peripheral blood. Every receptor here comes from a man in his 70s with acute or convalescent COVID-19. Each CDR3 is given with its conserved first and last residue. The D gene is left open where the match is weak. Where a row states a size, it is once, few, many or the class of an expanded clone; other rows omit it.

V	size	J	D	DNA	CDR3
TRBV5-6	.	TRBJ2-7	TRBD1	TGTGCCAGCAGCCGCAGGGGGCTATCCTCCTACGAGCAGTACTTC	CASSRRGLSSYEQYF
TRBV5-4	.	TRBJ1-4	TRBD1	TGTGCCAGCAGTCCCGGACAGGGGGCGGGAAAACTGTTTTTT	CASSPGQGAGKLFF
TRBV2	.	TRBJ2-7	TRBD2	TGTGCCAGCAGTCGTCCCGGGACTAGCGGCCTCAAGAACGAGCAGTACTTC	CASSRPGTSGLKNEQYF
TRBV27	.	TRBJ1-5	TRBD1	TGTGCCAGCAGTTTATCCTGGACAGGTACTAATCAGCCCCAGCATTTT	CASSLSWTGTNQPQHF
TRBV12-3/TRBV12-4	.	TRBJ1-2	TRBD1	TGTGCCAGCAGGCTTGGGACAGGGGCTGGCTACACCTTC	CASRLGTGAGYTF
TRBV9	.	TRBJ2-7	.	TGTGCCAGCAGCGTAGAGGGACATTCCTACGAGCAGTACTTC	CASSVEGHSYEQYF
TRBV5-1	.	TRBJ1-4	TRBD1	TGCGCCAGCAGCTTACAGGGGACCGCTAATGAAAAACTGTTTTTT	CASSLQGTANEKLFF
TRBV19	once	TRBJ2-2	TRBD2	TGTGCCAGTAGGGTAGCGGGAGGGGGCACCGGGGAGCTGTTTTTT	CASRVAGGGTGELFF
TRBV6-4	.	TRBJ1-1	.	TGTGCCAGCAGTGGGACGAACAGGGTTACTGAAGCTTTCTTT	CASSGTNRVTEAFF
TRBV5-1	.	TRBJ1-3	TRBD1	TGCGCCAGCAGCGAGGGACAGTACTCTGGAAACACCATATATTTT	CASSEGQYSGNTIYF
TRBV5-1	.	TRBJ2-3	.	TGCGCCAGCAGCTTGGAGGGGCTAGCGGATACGCAGTATTTT	CASSLEGLADTQYF
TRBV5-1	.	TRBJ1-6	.	TGCGCCAGCAGCTTGGATGGGGCTTCTTATAATTCACCCCTCCACTTT	CASSLDGASYNSPLHF
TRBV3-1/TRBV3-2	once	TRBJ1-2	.	TGTGCCAGCAGCCAGGTTGGCGGGGAGGGTAACTATGGCTACACCTTC	CASSQVGGEGNYGYTF
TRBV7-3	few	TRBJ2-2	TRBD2	TGTGCCAGCAGCTTAAAAGGGGTTTCGGCGGGGGGCCTAGCCGGGGAGCTGTTTTTT	CASSLKGVSAGGLAGELFF
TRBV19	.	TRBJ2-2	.	TGTGCCAGTAGTATACTCAGGGGACAAACGACCGGGGAGCTGTTTTTT	CASSILRGQTTGELFF
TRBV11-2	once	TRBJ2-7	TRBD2	TGTGCCAGCAGCCTCCTTGCAGCGGGAGGGCCTGCCGAGCAGTACTTC	CASSLLAAGGPAEQYF
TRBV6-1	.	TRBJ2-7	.	TGTGCCAGCAGTGCTCTCAACGCGAGACAGAGCCTCTACGAGCAGTACTTC	CASSALNARQSLYEQYF
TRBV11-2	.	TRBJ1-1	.	TGTGCCAGCAGCTTAGGCGTCGGCGGGGGAGGCACTGAAGCTTTCTTT	CASSLGVGGGGTEAFF
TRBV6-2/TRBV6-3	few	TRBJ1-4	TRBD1	TGTGCCAGCAGCTCCCTGGGGACAGGGCTTAATGAAAAACTGTTTTTT	CASSSLGTGLNEKLFF
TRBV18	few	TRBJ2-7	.	TGTGCCAGCTCACTGGGACAAACCGAAGGGGAGCAGTACTTC	CASSLGQTEGEQYF
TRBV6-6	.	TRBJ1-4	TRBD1	TGTGCCAGCAGCCGGACAGGGGGTTCCGAAAAACTGTTTTTT	CASSRTGGSEKLFF
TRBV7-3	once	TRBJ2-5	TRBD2	TGTGCCAGCAGCTTAAACGGGAGGGCTGAAGAGACCCAGTACTTC	CASSLNGRAEETQYF
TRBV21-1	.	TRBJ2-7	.	TGTGCCAGCAGCAAAGTTTTGAGGGGTCCAACTAGCGGGACATGCGAGCAGTACTTC	CASSKVLRGPTSGTCEQYF
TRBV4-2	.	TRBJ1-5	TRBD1	TGTGCCAGCAGCCAAGATCCCCAGGGGGGCAATCAGCCCCAGCATTTT	CASSQDPQGGNQPQHF
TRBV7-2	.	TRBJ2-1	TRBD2	TGTGCCAGCAGCGTCGGGACTCTGGGGGGGGAGCAGTTCTTC	CASSVGTLGGEQFF
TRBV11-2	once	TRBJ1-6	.	TGTGCCAGCAGCACTAGTAACTCACCCCTCCACTTT	CASSTSNSPLHF
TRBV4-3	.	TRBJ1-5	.	TGCGCCAGCAGCCAAGAACAGGGTCAGCCCCAGCATTTT	CASSQEQGQPQHF
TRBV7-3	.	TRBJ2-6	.	TGTGCCAGCAGCACCCCGTCCAGGACAGCCTCTGGGGCCAACGTCCTGACTTTC	CASSTPSRTASGANVLTF
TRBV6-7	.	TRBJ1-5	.	TGTGCCAGCAGTATGTACAGGGCCCAGCCCCAGCATTTT	CASSMYRAQPQHF
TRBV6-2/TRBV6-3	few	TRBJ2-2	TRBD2	TGTGCCAGCAGTCGCCTAGCGGGAAGCATCGGGGAGCTGTTTTTT	CASSRLAGSIGELFF
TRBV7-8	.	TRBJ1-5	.	TGTGCCAGCAGCTTTGACCCAGGACAGCCCCAGCATTTT	CASSFDPGQPQHF
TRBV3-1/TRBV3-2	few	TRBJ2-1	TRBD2	TGTGCCAGCAGCCAACTGGGCGGGAGCTACAATGAGCAGTTCTTC	CASSQLGGSYNEQFF
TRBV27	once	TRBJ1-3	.	TGTGCCAGCAGTTCTCTGGCCTCTGGAAACACCATATATTTT	CASSSLASGNTIYF
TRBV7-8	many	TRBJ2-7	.	TGTGCCAGCAGCTTAATGGACAGTGCCTACGAGCAGTACTTC	CASSLMDSAYEQYF
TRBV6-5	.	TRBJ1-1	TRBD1	TGTGCCAGCAGCCTGGGACAGGGGTTGAGGACTGAAGCTTTCTTT	CASSLGQGLRTEAFF
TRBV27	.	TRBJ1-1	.	TGTGCCAGCAGGCTCCGGGACACCGCCACTGAAGCTTTCTTT	CASRLRDTATEAFF
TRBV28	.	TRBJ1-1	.	TGTGCCAGCAGTTTCAAGAGGGAGCGTACTGAAGCTTTCTTT	CASSFKRERTEAFF
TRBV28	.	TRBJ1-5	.	TGTGCCAGCAGCACATGGCAGGGCTCCCAGCATTTT	CASSTWQGSQHF
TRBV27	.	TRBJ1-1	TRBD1	TGTGCCAGCAGTCTTCCCGGGACAGGGGTTCAAGCTTTCTTT	CASSLPGTGVQAFF
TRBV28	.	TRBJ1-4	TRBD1	TGTGCCAGCAGTGCCGGACAGGGGCGAGAAAAACTGTTTTTT	CASSAGQGREKLFF
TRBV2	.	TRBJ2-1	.	TGTGCCAGCAGTGATTTTGGGAGTAGGCAGTTCTTC	CASSDFGSRQFF
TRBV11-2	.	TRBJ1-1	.	TGTGCCAGCAGCTTACAGACAAACACTGAAGCTTTCTTT	CASSLQTNTEAFF
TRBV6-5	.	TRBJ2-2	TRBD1	TGTGCCAGCAGTCGACAGGGTGCCACCGGGGAGCTGTTTTTT	CASSRQGATGELFF
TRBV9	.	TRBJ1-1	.	TGTGCCAGCAGCCGCGAACCCGGACAGAGGTCTGAAGCTTTCTTT	CASSREPGQRSEAFF
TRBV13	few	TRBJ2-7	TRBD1	TGTGCCAGCAGCTCGGACAGGGACGAGCAGTACTTC	CASSSDRDEQYF
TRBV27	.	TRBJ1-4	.	TGTGCCAGCAGTTCGGCAGGTGCGGGGGGCGAAAAACTGTTTTTT	CASSSAGAGGEKLFF
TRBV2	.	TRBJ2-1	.	TGTGCCAGCAGTGAAGGGCGGAGGGGAGAGCAGTTCTTC	CASSEGRRGEQFF
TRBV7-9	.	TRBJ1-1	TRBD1	TGTGCCAGCAGCTTAGGGACAGGGAATCCTGAAGCTTTCTTT	CASSLGTGNPEAFF
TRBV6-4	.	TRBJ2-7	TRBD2	TGTGCCAGCGAGGGACTAGCGGGAGTCGACGAGCAGTACTTC	CASEGLAGVDEQYF
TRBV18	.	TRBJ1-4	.	TGTGCCAGCTCACCAACGGGGGGGACGGATGAAAAACTGTTTTTT	CASSPTGGTDEKLFF
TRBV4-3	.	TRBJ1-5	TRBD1	TGCGCCAGCAGCCAAGACCCAGGGGGAATACAGCCCCAGCATTTT	CASSQDPGGIQPQHF
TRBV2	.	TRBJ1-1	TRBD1	TGTGCCAGCAGTTTTGACAGGGCGGGGACTGAAGCTTTCTTT	CASSFDRAGTEAFF
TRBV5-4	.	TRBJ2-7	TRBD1	TGTGCCAGCAGCTTGGCTTTGACAGGGGCTAACGAGCAGTACTTC	CASSLALTGANEQYF